A selection of T cell receptor beta chains follows, all from one sample in a study of monozygotic twins with cystic fibrosis. The method was immunoSEQ multiplex PCR; TCRdb's version includes in-frame clones alone and lacks a portion of them. The sample includes over 14,000 clones, approximately 81% of them seen just once. Sequenced: blood. The receptors derive from a boy younger than 18 with cystic fibrosis. CDR3s include the opening cysteine and the closing phenylalanine or tryptophan. Each record gives: clone size, D gene, J gene, V gene, CDR3 protein, CDR3 DNA. The D gene is left open where the match is weak. Size is omitted from some rows. Given values are once, few, many or a class for expanded clones.

size: -; D: -; J: TRBJ1-3; V: TRBV2; CDR3: CASSAKRGNTIYF; DNA: TGTGCCAGCAGTGCAAAGAGGGGAAACACCATATATTTT
size: -; D: TRBD1; J: TRBJ2-7; V: TRBV6-5; CDR3: CASSPSTGTYEQYF; DNA: TGTGCCAGCAGTCCCTCGACAGGGACCTACGAGCAGTACTTC
size: -; D: TRBD1; J: TRBJ1-1; V: TRBV7-9; CDR3: CASIQTGTANTEAFF; DNA: TGTGCCAGCATCCAGACCGGGACAGCGAACACTGAAGCTTTCTTT
size: -; D: -; J: TRBJ1-2; V: TRBV29-1; CDR3: CSVLNLPGQQANYGYTF; DNA: TGCAGCGTCCTAAACCTACCGGGACAACAAGCTAACTATGGCTACACCTTC
size: -; D: -; J: TRBJ2-1; V: TRBV2; CDR3: CASSEKVYNEQFF; DNA: TGTGCCAGCAGTGAAAAGGTATACAATGAGCAGTTCTTC
size: -; D: TRBD2; J: TRBJ2-7; V: TRBV5-1; CDR3: CASSIRLAGRSYEQYF; DNA: TGCGCCAGCAGCATACGACTAGCGGGAAGATCCTACGAGCAGTACTTC
size: -; D: -; J: TRBJ2-1; V: TRBV5-4; CDR3: CASSPTVGAISEQFF; DNA: TGTGCCAGCAGCCCAACTGTGGGGGCTATATCTGAGCAGTTCTTC
size: -; D: -; J: TRBJ2-6; V: TRBV19; CDR3: CASSILGSFSYGANVLTF; DNA: TGTGCCAGTAGTATTTTAGGCAGCTTTTCGTACGGGGCCAACGTCCTGACTTTC
size: -; D: TRBD1; J: TRBJ2-7; V: TRBV7-9; CDR3: CASSRSWDRASYEQYF; DNA: TGTGCCAGCAGCCGAAGTTGGGACAGGGCCTCCTACGAGCAGTACTTC
size: -; D: -; J: TRBJ1-4; V: TRBV5-1; CDR3: CASSLAGRGGEKLFF; DNA: TGCGCCAGCAGCTTGGCCGGCAGGGGCGGTGAAAAACTGTTTTTT
size: -; D: -; J: TRBJ1-5; V: TRBV10-3; CDR3: CATAQGDNQPQHF; DNA: TGTGCCACAGCACAGGGAGATAATCAGCCCCAGCATTTT
size: -; D: TRBD1; J: TRBJ2-5; V: TRBV7-9; CDR3: CASSLAWAGGETQYF; DNA: TGTGCCAGCAGCTTAGCGTGGGCAGGGGGAGAGACCCAGTACTTC
size: once; D: -; J: TRBJ2-3; V: TRBV11-2; CDR3: CASSLAEKGSYTQYF; DNA: TGTGCCAGCAGCTTAGCGGAGAAAGGCTCTTATACGCAGTATTTT
size: -; D: TRBD2; J: TRBJ2-5; V: TRBV5-1; CDR3: CASSMGSLAGEETQYF; DNA: TGCGCCAGCAGCATGGGGAGCTTAGCGGGGGAGGAGACCCAGTACTTC
size: -; D: -; J: TRBJ1-2; V: TRBV5-1; CDR3: CASSLPLQGSRTSLYGYTF; DNA: TGCGCCAGCAGCCTCCCGTTACAGGGAAGTAGGACTTCCCTGTATGGCTACACCTTC
size: -; D: TRBD2; J: TRBJ2-1; V: TRBV7-2; CDR3: CASSLGGLASNEQFF; DNA: TGTGCCAGCAGCTTAGGGGGACTAGCATCCAATGAGCAGTTCTTC
size: -; D: TRBD2; J: TRBJ2-3; V: TRBV2; CDR3: CASTRTSGITQYF; DNA: TGTGCCAGCACCCGGACTAGCGGGATAACGCAGTATTTT
size: -; D: -; J: TRBJ1-1; V: TRBV5-1; CDR3: CASSMNPGRMNTEAFF; DNA: TGCGCCAGCAGCATGAACCCGGGACGGATGAACACTGAAGCTTTCTTT